Following are 15 T cell receptor beta chains from one sample sequenced in a study of blood T cell repertoires in COVID-19. Clones were sequenced by immunoSEQ multiplex PCR, and TCRdb holds only the in-frame ones, with some missing. The sample comprises some 270,000 clones, roughly 89% of which are singletons, and roughly 4.8% rests with the top ten. The specimen was peripheral blood. These receptor sequences come from a woman between 40 and 55 years old who had recovered from COVID-19.

The rearrangement links TRBV19 to TRBJ1-6; the D is unclear. V was cut by 5 bases and J by 9 bases, with 8 bases left in between. The germline V gene has CDR1 LNHDA and CDR2 SQIVND (reference sequence). The CDR3 has 12 amino acids. CDR3 residues: CASSPLSSPLHF. CDR3 in DNA: TGTGCCAGTAGTCCCCTAAGTTCACCCCTCCACTTT.

The chain carries TRBV18 and TRBJ1-1; TRBD1 might be the D (5 bases). The CDR3 runs 13 residues. V was trimmed by 3 bases and J by 8 bases, leaving 13 bases between them. Germline CDR1 reads KGHSH; CDR2 reads LQKENI. The CDR3 DNA reads TGTGCCAGCTCACCCACGGATGACAGAGAAGCTTTCTTT. Its protein is CASSPTDDREAFF.

The J gene is TRBJ2-7, the V gene TRBV5-4; the match to TRBD2 covers 7 bases. V trimming: 4 bases; J trimming: 6 bases; junction bases outside the gene matches: 13. Germline-derived CDR1 and CDR2 are SGHNT and YYREEE (reference sequence). This CDR3 is 15 amino acids long. The CDR3 region is CASSLITSAVAEQYF. CDR3 DNA: TGTGCCAGCAGCCTCATAACTAGCGCGGTGGCCGAGCAGTACTTC.

The chain joins TRBV6-5 to TRBJ2-3; D is unclear. CDR3 length equals 14 residues. Germline V gives CDR1 MNHEY, CDR2 SVGAGI. Trimming took 6 bases from V and 0 from J, leaving 10 bases between them. For the CDR3, the DNA is TGTGCCAGCAGCAACCGAGCTAGCACAGATACGCAGTATTTT. It specifies CASSNRASTDTQYF.

This chain joins TRBV28 and TRBJ2-7; 10 bases are a match to TRBD1. Per the germline V gene, CDR1 is MDHEN and CDR2 is SYDVKM. V was clipped by 7 bases and J by 3 bases; unmatched bases: 3. CDR3 length equals 13 residues. The CDR3 loop reads CASIRDRGYEQYF. The CDR3 DNA sequence: TGTGCCAGCATTAGGGACAGGGGCTACGAGCAGTACTTC.

The table lists this clone with a count of one. The chain recombines TRBV6-5 with TRBJ2-1, with TRBD2 identical over 9 bases. The germline CDR1 and CDR2 sequences are MNHEY and SVGAGI. The CDR3 spans 12 residues. The trim removed 11 bases at V and 10 bases at J, leaving 9 bases unmatched. Here the CDR3 reads CACGGLALEQFF. The CDR3 nucleotides read TGTGCCTGCGGGGGACTAGCATTGGAGCAGTTCTTC.

The J gene is TRBJ1-1, the V gene TRBV6-2 or TRBV6-3, with 9 nucleotides matching TRBD1. The CDR3 runs to 17 residues. Germline values: CDR1 MNHEY, CDR2 SVGEGT. V dropped 6 bases and J dropped 6; count of bases not matched to a gene: 17. Here the CDR3 reads CASSHSRPGTGFAEAFF. The CDR3, as DNA: TGTGCCAGCAGCCACAGCCGTCCCGGGACAGGGTTTGCTGAAGCTTTCTTT.

The gene calls are TRBV11-3 and TRBJ2-1, with TRBD2 as a possible D gene (6 bases). Trimming removed 8 bases from V and 4 bases from J, with 24 bases in between. The germline V gene has CDR1 SGHNT and CDR2 YENEEA. CDR3 size: 17 residues. The CDR3 bases are TGTGCCAGCGGATCTTTAGCCGGGAGAGAACAGTACAATGAGCAGTTCTTC. Translated: CASGSLAGREQYNEQFF.

The chain links TRBV25-1 to TRBJ2-1; TRBD1 is a possible D gene (6 bases). The V gene lost 4 bases and the J gene lost 2 bases, with 12 bases spanning the gap. Germline values: CDR1 MGHDK, CDR2 SYGVNS. The length of the CDR3 is 15 residues. CDR3 DNA: TGTGCCAGCAGTGTTAGGGGGAGAGCCTACAATGAGCAGTTCTTC. Encoded protein: CASSVRGRAYNEQFF.

This clone was recorded once. The chain joins TRBV18 to TRBJ1-5; D is unresolved. This CDR3 has 14 residues. V lost 6 bases and J lost 0, with 9 bases in between. Germline assignment: CDR1 KGHSH and CDR2 LQKENI. DNA of the CDR3: TGTGCCAGCTCTCCCGTGAGTAGCAATCAGCCCCAGCATTTT. Its translation: CASSPVSSNQPQHF. The full variable domain, its missing parts supplied by reference TRBV18 and TRBJ1-5, is NAGVMQNPRHLVRRRGQEARLRCSPMKGHSHVYWYRQLPEEGLKFMVYLQKENIIDESGMPKERFSAEFPKEGPSILRIQQVVRGDSAAYFCASSPVSSNQPQHFGDGTRLSIL.

V is TRBV12-3 or TRBV12-4 and J is TRBJ2-1; D possibly corresponds to TRBD2 (6 bases). Between the trimmed V and J ends, which lost 10 bases and 7 bases, there was a span of 14 bases. This CDR3 is built from 12 residues. The CDR3, as DNA: TGTGCCACCACAAATAGCGGAAATGAGCAGTTCTTC. Protein sequence: CATTNSGNEQFF.

The gene calls are TRBV7-2 and TRBJ2-3; D might be TRBD2 (5 bases). V was trimmed by 3 bases and J by 6 bases, leaving 7 bases between them. This CDR3 is 12 amino acids long. CDR1 and CDR2 from the germline V gene are SGHTA and FQGNSA. The CDR3 sequence: CASSLPGDTQYF. The CDR3 nucleotides are TGTGCCAGCAGCTTGCCGGGGGATACGCAGTATTTT. The full variable domain, rest sourced from reference TRBV7-2 and TRBJ2-3, is GAGVSQSPSNKVTEKGKDVELRCDPISGHTALYWYRQSLGQGLEFLIYFQGNSAPDKSGLPSDRFSAERTGGSVSTLTIQRTQQEDSAVYLCASSLPGDTQYFGPGTRLTVL.

The chain uses TRBV10-3 and TRBJ2-3, with a tentative D call TRBD1 (5 bases). CDR3 length equals 14 residues. CDR1 and CDR2 (germline): ENHRY, SYGVKD. The ends were cut back, 2 bases at V and 4 bases at J, with 10 bases in the middle. Here the CDR3 DNA reads TGTGCCATCAGTGAGGGCAGGGCTCCAGATACGCAGTATTTT. Its protein product is CAISEGRAPDTQYF.

This clone was counted between two and nine times. The chain links TRBV7-8 to TRBJ1-2; maybe TRBD1 (5 bases). Looked up from germline, CDR1 is SGHVS and CDR2 is FQNEAQ. V was cut by 5 bases and J by 0 bases, with 22 bases left in between. The CDR3 covers 18 residues. The CDR3 bases are TGTGCCAGCAGCCCAAGTCGCATCAGGGCCCCTACTAACTATGGCTACACCTTC. It encodes CASSPSRIRAPTNYGYTF.

The V gene is TRBV11-2, the J gene TRBJ1-3; D might be TRBD1 (6 bases). Germline V gene lookup returns CDR1 SGHAT and CDR2 FQNNGV. The CDR3 loop spans 18 amino acids. The ends were cut back, 4 bases at V and 0 bases at J, with 19 bases in the middle. CDR3 sequence reads: CASSSLESGARSGNTIYF. The DNA of the CDR3 is TGTGCCAGCAGCTCCCTCGAGTCAGGGGCCCGCTCTGGAAACACCATATATTTT.